The clone carrying this TCR beta chain has at least ten counts. Its antigen remains unknown. There were no patients who had received any treatment before thyroid surgery. This specimen comes from a study of metastatic and nonmetastatic thyroid tumors. On the study more broadly: Repertoire comparison spanned blood and tumor or nodule tissue of malignant and benign thyroid patients.

J gave up 4 bases and V 5 bases, and 10 bases lay outside the gene matches. The CDR3 contains 16 residues. Authors' data handling: The distant-metastasis classifier for papillary thyroid cancer was built from CDR3 differences across clinicopathological groups. TCRdb reprocessed the PCR reads using MiXCR. TCRdb, not the original authors, processed these V and J calls. This sample has some 5,100 clones; 30% to 40% occur once, and the top ten carry approximately 40%. Whole-study findings and limits: Within blood and tumor, benign nodules reportedly had significantly lower TCR beta diversity than malignant thyroid tumors did.

The specimen was adjacent normal tissue. The sequence derives from a female donor with papillary thyroid cancer or a benign thyroid nodule (not recorded which). Some clones in this sample may be carry-over from other donors' samples. This sequence joins TRBV12-3 or TRBV12-4 and TRBJ1-2; 10 nucleotides line up with TRBD1. The CDR3 sequence: CASSTTGGAGFYGYTF. In DNA form, the CDR3 reads TGTGCCAGCAGTACGACAGGGGGCGCTGGATTCTATGGCTACACCTTC.